This TCR beta chain was obtained from a study of cytomegalovirus exposure and HLA in healthy donors. The primer mix had 60 Vbeta and 13 Jbeta primers. The method was immunoSEQ multiplex PCR; TCRdb's version includes in-frame clones alone and lacks a portion of them. The sample contains more than 90,000 clones, approximately 80% of which appear only once. The ends were cut back, 4 bases at V and 4 bases at J, with 17 bases in the middle. This CDR3 comprises 15 residues. Germline-derived CDR1 and CDR2 are SGHRS and YFSETQ. The TCR was taken from a woman aged 55 to 70 in good health and CMV-seronegative. Sequencing input: PBMCs. The chain carries TRBV5-1 and TRBJ1-2; TRBD1 is a possible D gene (5 bases). CDR3 coding DNA: TGCGCCAGCAGCCCGACAGACAGTGCTTTCTATGGCTACACCTTC. It codes for CASSPTDSAFYGYTF.